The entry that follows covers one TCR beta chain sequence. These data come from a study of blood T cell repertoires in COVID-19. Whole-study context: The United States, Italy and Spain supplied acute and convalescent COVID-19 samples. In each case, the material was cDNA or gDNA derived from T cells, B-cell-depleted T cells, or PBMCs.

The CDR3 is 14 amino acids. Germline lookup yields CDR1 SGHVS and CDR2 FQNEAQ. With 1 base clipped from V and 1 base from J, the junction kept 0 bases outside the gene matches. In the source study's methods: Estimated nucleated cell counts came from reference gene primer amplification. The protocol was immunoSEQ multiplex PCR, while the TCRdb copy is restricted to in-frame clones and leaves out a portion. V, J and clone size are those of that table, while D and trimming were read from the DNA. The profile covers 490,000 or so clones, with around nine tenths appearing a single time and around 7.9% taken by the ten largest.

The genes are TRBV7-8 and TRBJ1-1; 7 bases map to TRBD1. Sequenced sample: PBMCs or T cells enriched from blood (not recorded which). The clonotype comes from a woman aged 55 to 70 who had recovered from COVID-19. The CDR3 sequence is CASSLGTGNTEAFF. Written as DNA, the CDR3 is TGTGCCAGCAGCTTAGGGACAGGGAACACTGAAGCTTTCTTT.